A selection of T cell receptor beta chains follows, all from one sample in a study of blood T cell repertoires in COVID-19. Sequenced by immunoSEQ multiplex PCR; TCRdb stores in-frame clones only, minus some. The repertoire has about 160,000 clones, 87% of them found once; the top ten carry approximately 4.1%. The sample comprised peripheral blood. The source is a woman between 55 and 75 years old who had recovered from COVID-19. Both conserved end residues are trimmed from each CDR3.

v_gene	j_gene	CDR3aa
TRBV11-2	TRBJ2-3	ASSLDRLAGSQY
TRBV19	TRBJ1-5	ASVPGQGRRGNQPQH
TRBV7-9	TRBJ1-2	ASSTASRGVRYGYT
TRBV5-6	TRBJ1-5	ASSLAFRGALGNQPQH
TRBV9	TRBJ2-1	ASSWASGGANEQF
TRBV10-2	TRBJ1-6	ATSDKNSPLH
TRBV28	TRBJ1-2	ASSPTYRESGGYT
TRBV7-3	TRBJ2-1	ASSSTGSSYNEQF
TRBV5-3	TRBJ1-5	ARSFLRSDSNQPQH
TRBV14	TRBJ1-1	ASSQTIPQGVAAF
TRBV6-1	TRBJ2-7	ASREGRTGYEQY
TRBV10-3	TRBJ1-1	AIRGDRGRAF
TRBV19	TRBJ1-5	ASSLGTGAQPQH
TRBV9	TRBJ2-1	ASSVASGIDEQF
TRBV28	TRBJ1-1	ASSPPQNTEAF
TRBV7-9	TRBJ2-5	ASSSPGLGETQY
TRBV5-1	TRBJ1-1	ASSPGTGNTEAF
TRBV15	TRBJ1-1	ATSRDAGPTEAF
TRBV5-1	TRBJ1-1	ASSQGQPNTEAF
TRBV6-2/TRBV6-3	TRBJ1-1	ASSYSRENTEAF
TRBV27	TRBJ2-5	ASRPGTSGGETQY
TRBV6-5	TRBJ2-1	ASSLGQGVYNEQF
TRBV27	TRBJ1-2	ASRGTGTGYGYT
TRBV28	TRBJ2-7	ASSLEEAYEQY
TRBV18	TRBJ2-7	ASSPGRIPSYEQY
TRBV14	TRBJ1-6	ASSQVRSPLH
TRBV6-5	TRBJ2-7	ASRPSGTESYEQY
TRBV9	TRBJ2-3	ASSESTATDTQY
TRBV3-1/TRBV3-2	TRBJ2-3	ASSQATGIRDTQY
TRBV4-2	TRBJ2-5	ASSQAGGGAGTQY
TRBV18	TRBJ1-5	ASSPDNRVNQPQH
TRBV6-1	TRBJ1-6	ASSDQGAPSPLH
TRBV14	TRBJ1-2	ASSPVGIERLLYGYT
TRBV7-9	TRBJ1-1	ASSLGAARRTEAF
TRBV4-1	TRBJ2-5	ASSQDGGTPGTQY
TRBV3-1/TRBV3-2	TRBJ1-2	ASSHAGGYT